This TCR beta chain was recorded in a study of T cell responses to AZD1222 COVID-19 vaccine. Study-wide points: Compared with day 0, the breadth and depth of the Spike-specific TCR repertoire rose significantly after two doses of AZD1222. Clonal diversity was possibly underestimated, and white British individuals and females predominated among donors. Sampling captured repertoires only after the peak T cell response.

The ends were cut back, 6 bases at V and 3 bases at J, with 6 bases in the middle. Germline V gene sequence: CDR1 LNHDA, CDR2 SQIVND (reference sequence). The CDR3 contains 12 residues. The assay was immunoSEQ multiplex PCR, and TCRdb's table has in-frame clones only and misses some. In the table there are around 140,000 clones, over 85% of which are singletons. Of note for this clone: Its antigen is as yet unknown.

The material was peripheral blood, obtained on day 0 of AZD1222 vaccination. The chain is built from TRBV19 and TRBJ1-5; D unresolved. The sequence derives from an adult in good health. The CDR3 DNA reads TGTGCCAGTAGATCATTCAATCAGCCCCAGCATTTT. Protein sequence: CASRSFNQPQHF.